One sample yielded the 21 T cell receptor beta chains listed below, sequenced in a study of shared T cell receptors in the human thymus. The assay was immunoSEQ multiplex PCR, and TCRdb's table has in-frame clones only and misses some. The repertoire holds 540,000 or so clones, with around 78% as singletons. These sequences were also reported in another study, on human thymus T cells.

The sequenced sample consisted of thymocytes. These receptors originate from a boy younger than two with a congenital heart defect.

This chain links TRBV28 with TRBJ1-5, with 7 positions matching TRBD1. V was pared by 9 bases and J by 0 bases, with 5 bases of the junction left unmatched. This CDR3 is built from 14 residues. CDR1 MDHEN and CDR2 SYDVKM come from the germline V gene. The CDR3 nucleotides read TGTGCCAGTGGGACAGCCTATAGCAATCAGCCCCAGCATTTT. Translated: CASGTAYSNQPQHF.

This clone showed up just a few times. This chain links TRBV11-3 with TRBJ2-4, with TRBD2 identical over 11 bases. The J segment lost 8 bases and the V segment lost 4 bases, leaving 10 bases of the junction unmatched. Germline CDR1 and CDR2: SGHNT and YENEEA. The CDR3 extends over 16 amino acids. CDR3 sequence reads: CASSSNSGRARDIQYF. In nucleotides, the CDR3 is TGTGCCAGCAGCTCTAATAGCGGGAGGGCCAGGGACATTCAGTACTTC.

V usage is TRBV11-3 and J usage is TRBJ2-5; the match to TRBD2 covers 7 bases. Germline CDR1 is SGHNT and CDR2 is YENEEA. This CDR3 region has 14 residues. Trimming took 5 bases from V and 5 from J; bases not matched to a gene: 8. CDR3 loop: CASSPTAGSETQYF. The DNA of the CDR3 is TGTGCCAGCAGCCCAACAGCGGGATCGGAGACCCAGTACTTC.

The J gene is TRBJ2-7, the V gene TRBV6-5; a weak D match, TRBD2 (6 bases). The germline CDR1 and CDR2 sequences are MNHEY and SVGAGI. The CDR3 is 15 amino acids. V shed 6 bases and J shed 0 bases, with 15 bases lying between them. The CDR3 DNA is TGTGCCAGCAGGCGCGGAGGGGCGAGCTCCTACGAGCAGTACTTC. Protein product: CASRRGGASSYEQYF.

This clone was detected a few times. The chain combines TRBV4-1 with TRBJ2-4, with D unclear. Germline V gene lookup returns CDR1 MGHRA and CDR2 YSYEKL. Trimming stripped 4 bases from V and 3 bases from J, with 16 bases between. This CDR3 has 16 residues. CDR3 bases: TGCGCCAGCAGCCCAGCAGCTTTATCAGGCAAAAACATTCAGTACTTC. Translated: CASSPAALSGKNIQYF.

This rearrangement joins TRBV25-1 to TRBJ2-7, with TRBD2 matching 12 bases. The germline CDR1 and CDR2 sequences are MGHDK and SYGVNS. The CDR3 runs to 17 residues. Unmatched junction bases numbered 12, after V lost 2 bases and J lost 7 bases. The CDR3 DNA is TGTGCCAGCAGTGAAGGATTGAGGACTAGCGGGACACCGGAGCAGTACTTC. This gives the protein CASSEGLRTSGTPEQYF.

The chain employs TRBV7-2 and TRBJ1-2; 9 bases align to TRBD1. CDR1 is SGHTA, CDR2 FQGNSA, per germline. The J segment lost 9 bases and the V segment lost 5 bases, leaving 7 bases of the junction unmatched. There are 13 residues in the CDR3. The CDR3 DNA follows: TGTGCCAGCAGCGCGTTGGGACAGGGTAGCTACACCTTC. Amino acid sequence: CASSALGQGSYTF.

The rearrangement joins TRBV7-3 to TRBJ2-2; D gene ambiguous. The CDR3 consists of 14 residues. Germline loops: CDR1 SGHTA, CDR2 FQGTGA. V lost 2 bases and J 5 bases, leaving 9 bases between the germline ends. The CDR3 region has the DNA TGTGCCAGCAGCTTAGTGGGCTTTACCGGGGAGCTGTTTTTT. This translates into CASSLVGFTGELFF.

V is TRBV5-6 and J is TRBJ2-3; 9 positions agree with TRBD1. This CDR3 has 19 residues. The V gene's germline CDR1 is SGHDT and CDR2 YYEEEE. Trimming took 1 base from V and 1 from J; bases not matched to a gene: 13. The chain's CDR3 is CASSLRYEIQGAGTDTQYF. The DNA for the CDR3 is TGTGCCAGCAGCTTGCGTTACGAGATACAGGGGGCTGGCACAGATACGCAGTATTTT.

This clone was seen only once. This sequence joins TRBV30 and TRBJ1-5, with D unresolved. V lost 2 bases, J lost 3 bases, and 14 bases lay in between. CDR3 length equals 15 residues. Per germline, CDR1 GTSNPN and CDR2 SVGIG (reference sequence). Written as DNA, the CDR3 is TGTGCCTGGAGTCGGATCGGCGGTATCAATCAGCCCCAGCATTTT. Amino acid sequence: CAWSRIGGINQPQHF. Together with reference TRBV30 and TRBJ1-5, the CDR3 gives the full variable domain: SQTIHQWPATLVQPVGSPLSLECTVEGTSNPNLYWYRQAAGRGLQLLFYSVGIGQISSEVPQNLSASRPQDRQFILSSKKLLLSDSGFYLCAWSRIGGINQPQHFGDGTRLSIL.

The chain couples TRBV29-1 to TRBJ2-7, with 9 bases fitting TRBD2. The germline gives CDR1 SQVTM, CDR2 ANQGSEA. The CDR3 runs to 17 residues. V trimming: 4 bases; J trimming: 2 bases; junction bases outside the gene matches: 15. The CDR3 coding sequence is TGCAGCGTTGGTGCCCCCCTCGCTAGCGGGACCGCCTACGAGCAGTACTTC. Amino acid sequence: CSVGAPLASGTAYEQYF.

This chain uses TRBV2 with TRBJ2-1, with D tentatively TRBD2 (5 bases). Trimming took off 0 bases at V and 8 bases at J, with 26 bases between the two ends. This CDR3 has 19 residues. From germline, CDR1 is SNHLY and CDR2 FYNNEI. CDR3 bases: TGTGCCAGCAGTGAAGCGGGAGTTAGGAGTAGCGTCACGTCCGATGAGCAGTTCTTC. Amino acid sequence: CASSEAGVRSSVTSDEQFF.

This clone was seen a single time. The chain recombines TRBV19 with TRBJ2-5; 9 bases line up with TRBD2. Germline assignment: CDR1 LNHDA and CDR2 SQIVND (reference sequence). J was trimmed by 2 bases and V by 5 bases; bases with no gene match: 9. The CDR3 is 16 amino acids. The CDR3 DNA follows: TGTGCCAGTAGTTCTGTGCTAGCGGGGTGGCAAGAGACCCAGTACTTC. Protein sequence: CASSSVLAGWQETQYF.

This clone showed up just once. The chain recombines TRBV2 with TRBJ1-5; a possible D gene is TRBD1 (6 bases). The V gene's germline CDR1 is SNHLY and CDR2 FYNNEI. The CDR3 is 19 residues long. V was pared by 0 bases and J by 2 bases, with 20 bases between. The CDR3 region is CASSEAFPGGGPRNQPQHF. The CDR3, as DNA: TGTGCCAGCAGTGAAGCCTTCCCGGGAGGGGGGCCTCGCAATCAGCCCCAGCATTTT.

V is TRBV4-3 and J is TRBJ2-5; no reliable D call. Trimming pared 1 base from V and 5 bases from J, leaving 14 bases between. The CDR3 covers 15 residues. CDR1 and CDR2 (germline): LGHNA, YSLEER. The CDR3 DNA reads TGCGCCAGCAGCCAAGCTAAGCAGGCTGGGGAGACCCAGTACTTC. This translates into CASSQAKQAGETQYF.

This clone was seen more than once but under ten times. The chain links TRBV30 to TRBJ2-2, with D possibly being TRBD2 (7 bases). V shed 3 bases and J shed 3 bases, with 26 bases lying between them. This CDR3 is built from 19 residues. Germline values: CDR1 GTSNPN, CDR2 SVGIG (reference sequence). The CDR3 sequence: CAWSRMVRGGRGDTGELFF. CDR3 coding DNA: TGTGCCTGGAGCCGGATGGTTAGGGGGGGGCGAGGGGACACCGGGGAGCTGTTTTTT.

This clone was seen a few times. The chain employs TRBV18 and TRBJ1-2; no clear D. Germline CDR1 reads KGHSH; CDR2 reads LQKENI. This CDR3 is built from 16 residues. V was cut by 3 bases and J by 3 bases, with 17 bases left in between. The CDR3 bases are TGTGCCAGCTCACCTCTTTCGGGAAAGATCGACTATGGCTACACCTTC. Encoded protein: CASSPLSGKIDYGYTF. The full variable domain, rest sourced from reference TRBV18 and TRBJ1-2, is NAGVMQNPRHLVRRRGQEARLRCSPMKGHSHVYWYRQLPEEGLKFMVYLQKENIIDESGMPKERFSAEFPKEGPSILRIQQVVRGDSAAYFCASSPLSGKIDYGYTFGSGTRLTVV.

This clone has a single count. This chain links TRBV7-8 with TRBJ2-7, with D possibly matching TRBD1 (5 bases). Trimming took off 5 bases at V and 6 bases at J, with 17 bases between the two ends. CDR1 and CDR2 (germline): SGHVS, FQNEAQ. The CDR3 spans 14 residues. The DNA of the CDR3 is TGTGCCAGCAGCGTTAACAGGTTCCCTGGCGAGCAGTACTTC. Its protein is CASSVNRFPGEQYF.

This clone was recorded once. The CDR3, as DNA: TGTGCCAGCAGCGTATCCGGAAAGACAGGGGACTACGAGCAGTACTTC. It specifies CASSVSGKTGDYEQYF. The chain joins TRBV9 to TRBJ2-7, with 8 bases that match TRBD1. CDR1 is SGDLS, CDR2 YYNGEE, per germline. The J segment lost 3 bases and the V segment lost 1 base, leaving 9 bases of the junction unmatched. The CDR3 consists of 16 residues. The full variable domain, in which reference TRBV9 and TRBJ2-7 provide the parts outside the CDR3, is DSGVTQTPKHLITATGQRVTLRCSPRSGDLSVYWYQQSLDQGLQFLIQYYNGEERAKGNILERFSAQQFPDLHSELNLSSLELGDSALYFCASSVSGKTGDYEQYFGPGTRLTVT.

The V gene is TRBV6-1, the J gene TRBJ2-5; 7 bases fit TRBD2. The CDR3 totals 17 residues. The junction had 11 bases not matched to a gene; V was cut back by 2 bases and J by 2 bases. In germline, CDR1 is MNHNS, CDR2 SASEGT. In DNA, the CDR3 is TGTGCCAGCAGTGAAACGGCAACTAGCGATAGGCAAGAGACCCAGTACTTC. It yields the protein CASSETATSDRQETQYF.

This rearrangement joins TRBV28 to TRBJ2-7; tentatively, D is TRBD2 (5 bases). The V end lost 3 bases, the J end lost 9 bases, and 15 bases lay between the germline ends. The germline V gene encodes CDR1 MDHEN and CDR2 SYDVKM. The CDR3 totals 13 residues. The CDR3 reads CASSLEGKGGQYF. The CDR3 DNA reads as TGTGCCAGCAGTTTGGAAGGGAAAGGAGGGCAGTACTTC. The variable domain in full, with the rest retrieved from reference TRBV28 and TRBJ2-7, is DVKVTQSSRYLVKRTGEKVFLECVQDMDHENMFWYRQDPGLGLRLIYFSYDVKMKEKGDIPEGYSVSREKKERFSLILESASTNQTSMYLCASSLEGKGGQYFGPGTRLTVT.